The rows below give T cell receptor beta chains drawn from one sample of a study of CD8 T cells in Susac syndrome. TCRdb independently ran MiXCR on the immunoSEQ multiplex PCR reads; one entry per CDR3 protein. This repertoire shows some 260,000 distinct CDR3 sequences, around 83% found once; its top ten account for around 0.11%. Sequenced material: CD8+ T cells from PBMCs. All receptors come from a human donor with multiple sclerosis. CDR3s leave out the opening cysteine and the closing phenylalanine or tryptophan. The D gene is left open where the match is weak. Clone size is given for some rows only: seen once, a few or many times, or a class if the clone is expanded.

NA	TRBV27	NA	TRBJ2-3	13	ASSSRARATDTQY
NA	TRBV20-1	NA	TRBJ2-5	14	SAREVWRGLEETQY
NA	TRBV27	NA	TRBJ2-1	15	ASSFFPRDTHYNEQF
NA	TRBV6-1	few	TRBJ2-3	10	ASSRRGDTQY
TRBD2	TRBV7-9	few	TRBJ2-1	8	ASGGGEQF
NA	TRBV30	NA	TRBJ1-2	11	AWSSNDRDGYT
NA	TRBV4-2	few	TRBJ2-3	11	ASSPDLWDTQY
NA	TRBV6-5	NA	TRBJ2-1	11	ASSYSPYNEQF
NA	TRBV12-3/TRBV12-4	NA	TRBJ2-3	13	ASSLKADWTDTQY
NA	TRBV25-1	NA	TRBJ2-7	11	ASSVEVPYEQY
TRBD2	TRBV6-5	NA	TRBJ2-7	16	ASSYPRAAAGVTYEQY
NA	TRBV29-1	NA	TRBJ2-1	12	SVEWLSSYNEQF
NA	TRBV5-4	NA	TRBJ1-2	13	ASSIYSRANYGYT
NA	TRBV4-2	few	TRBJ2-5	12	ASSQTGTRETQY
TRBD2	TRBV6-5	NA	TRBJ2-2	15	ASSYPAERGNTGELF
TRBD1	TRBV29-1	NA	TRBJ1-1	10	SVRTGYTEAF
TRBD2	TRBV5-6	NA	TRBJ2-7	13	ASSFPGTTIYEQY
TRBD2	TRBV24-1	NA	TRBJ2-3	13	ATSDLSGTTDTQY
NA	TRBV3-1	NA	TRBJ2-5	14	ASSHVERQLQETQY
NA	TRBV20-1	NA	TRBJ2-2	13	SARDPGHFTGELF
NA	TRBV16	NA	TRBJ2-1	17	ANSLAAGDGYGFDNEQF
NA	TRBV6-2/TRBV6-3	NA	TRBJ2-1	12	ASSYRDSYNEQF